This TCR beta chain was sequenced for a study of vaccination and CD4 T cells after COVID-19 (dated by TCRdb to between 2020 and 2023). About the study as a whole: Convalescent patients had a positive SARS-CoV-2 result on nasal swab PCR, and of these patients, nine had mild disease and one had severe disease. In the convalescent cohort there were six males and four females, among whom were two Hispanic individuals, seven Caucasians, two Asians and one multiracial person. Participants got two doses of the Pfizer-BioNTech BNT162b2 vaccine (n=8) or two doses of the Moderna mRNA-1273 vaccine (n=2). Post-COVID blood samples from convalescent patients were collected a median of roughly 100 days after diagnosis, with a range of 35 to 161 days. Post-vaccine blood samples were taken a median of around 77 days after the second vaccine dose, with a range of 14 to 241 days. The cultures were stimulated with overlapping spike peptide pools from SARS-CoV-2 and from the common cold coronaviruses HCoV-NL63, HCoV-OC43 and HCoV-229E. As controls, cultures received a CEFX viral epitope pool (the positive control), an HIV-1 Nef peptide pool (the negative control), or no peptide at all. In 10 COVID-19 convalescent patients and a handful of infection-naive healthy vaccine recipients, the spike-specific CD4+ TCR repertoire before mRNA vaccination was compared with the repertoire after mRNA vaccination.

About this clonotype itself: Its antigen remains unidentified. Per-nucleotide qualities are absent, and no much larger clonotype sits a single base away.

General findings and caveats noted by the study authors: Among the post-vaccine SARS-CoV-2-reactive clones in convalescent patients, a median approximately 86% showed up only after vaccination, which suggests vaccine-specific priming. Nearly all vaccine-specific clones in convalescent patients (304 of 307) were mono-reactive for SARS-CoV-2 spike rather than cross-reactive with common cold coronaviruses. Although the median number of SARS-CoV-2-reactive clonotypes went up from roughly 23 after infection to some 38 after vaccination, the increase was not significant. The study included relatively few convalescent patients and did not analyze early timepoints after natural infection.

Receptor amplification or capture employed PCR. TCR sequencing of DNA from cultured CD4+ T cells used the Oncomine TCR Beta short-read assay at the Johns Hopkins FTIC core. Genomic DNA was extracted from the cultured CD4+ T cells with the QIAamp micro DNA kit. The Oncomine TCR Beta libraries from cultured CD4+ T cells were pooled using unique dual indexes and then sequenced on an Illumina iSeq 100. On the study's bioinformatics: Non-productive sequences were removed, and CDR3s that did not start with C, did not end with F or W, or were shorter than 7 amino acids were discarded. The MANAFEST web application was used to identify antigen-specific clonotypes by comparing peptide-stimulated wells against reference wells and other culture wells. To be called positive, a clone needed an FDR below 0.05, an odds ratio above 5, and a productive frequency above 0.1% in at least two of three replicate wells. A clonotype was classed as cross-reactive if the clonotype showed significant expansion both in SARS-CoV-2 spike wells and in at least one common cold coronavirus spike condition. Levenshtein distances (stringdist) and unrooted phylogenetic trees (ape) in R version 3.6.1 were used to assess CDR3 homology. Clones were called with MiXCR by TCRdb after fastp trimmed the public reads at Q25, and only in-frame beta chains were retained. Each record represents a unique CDR3 protein, reported with the most common genes and DNA among its rows. The V and J calls follow TCRdb's processing rather than the paper's. This sample gives over 10,000 distinct CDR3 sequences in total; approximately 63% of them show up just once. The ten largest clonotypes hold about 12% of the sample.

Including the terminal cysteine and phenylalanine, the CDR3 comprises 13 residues. The retained sequence is limited to the CDR3, 39 bases, with the frame set at the first base. Relative to germline, V is 4 bases shorter and J is 10 bases shorter, with 16 bases between their ends. As encoded in the germline V gene (reference sequence), CDR1 is SEHNR while CDR2 is FQNEAQ. The meaning of the sample's treatment or condition label: approximately 9-day PBMC culture with coronavirus spike peptide pools or control peptides (ViraFEST assay). The ViraFEST assay was used in the study, in which antigen-specific T cells were expanded with peptide pools and expanded clonotypes were subsequently identified by TCR sequencing. The convalescent patients' positive SARS-CoV-2 PCR tests fell between March and December 2020, which was before the Alpha, Beta and Delta variants emerged in the United States. Each well held approximately 2 million PBMCs cultured in IMDM containing roughly 5% human AB serum and approximately 10 IU/ml IL-2, with 7.5 to 10 ug/ml peptide pools added. On days 3 and 7, half of the culture medium was replaced with fresh IL-2-containing medium. CD4+ T cells were isolated after around 11 days of culture through negative selection using the EasySep CD4+ T cell isolation kit. PBMCs were separated from whole blood using Ficoll-Paque Plus gradient centrifugation and then either used fresh or cryopreserved at -140C. Each culture condition was generally run in triplicate wells.

The rearranged segments are TRBV7-9 and TRBJ1-1; the D gene cannot be resolved reliably. The sequence came from a human donor who had recovered from COVID-19. The material sequenced was CD4+ T cells from blood, cultured in vitro. This receptor has the CDR3 CASSSRTSIPAFF. In nucleotide form, the sequence is TGTGCCAGCAGCTCGAGAACGTCGATCCCAGCTTTCTTT.